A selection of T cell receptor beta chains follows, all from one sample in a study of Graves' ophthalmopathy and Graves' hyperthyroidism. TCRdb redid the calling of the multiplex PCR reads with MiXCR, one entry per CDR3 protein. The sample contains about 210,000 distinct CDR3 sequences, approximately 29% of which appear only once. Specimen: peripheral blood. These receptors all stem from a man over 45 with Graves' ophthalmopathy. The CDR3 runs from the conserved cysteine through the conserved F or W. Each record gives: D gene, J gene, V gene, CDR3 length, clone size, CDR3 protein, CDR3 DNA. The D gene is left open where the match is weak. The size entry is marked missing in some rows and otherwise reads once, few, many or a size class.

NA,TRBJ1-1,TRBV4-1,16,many,CASSQRGSYGSTEAFF,TGCGCCAGCAGCCAAAGGGGCAGCTACGGGAGCACTGAAGCTTTCTTT
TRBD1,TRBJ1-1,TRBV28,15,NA,CASGASTGLNTEAFF,TGTGCCAGCGGAGCTTCGACAGGGCTGAACACTGAAGCTTTCTTT
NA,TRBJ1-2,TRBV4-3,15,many,CASSQDRVDSYGYTF,TGCGCCAGCAGCCAAGACCGGGTGGACTCGTATGGCTACACCTTC
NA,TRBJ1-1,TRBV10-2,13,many,CASSAGLNTEAFF,TGCGCCAGCAGTGCAGGTTTGAACACTGAAGCTTTCTTT
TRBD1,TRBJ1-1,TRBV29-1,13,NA,CSVEPDRAGGAFF,TGCAGCGTTGAACCGGACAGGGCTGGCGGAGCTTTCTTT
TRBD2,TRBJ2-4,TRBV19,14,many,CASSIGEGLDIQYF,TGTGCCAGTAGTATAGGGGAGGGCCTGGACATTCAGTACTTC
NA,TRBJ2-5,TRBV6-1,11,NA,CASTDGETQYF,TGTGCCAGCACCGACGGGGAGACCCAGTACTTC
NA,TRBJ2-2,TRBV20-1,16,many,CSARDMRVTNTGELFF,TGCAGTGCTAGAGATATGAGGGTAACGAACACCGGGGAGCTGTTTTTT
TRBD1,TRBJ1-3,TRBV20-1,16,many,CSASPPGGRAGNTIYF,TGCAGTGCTAGTCCCCCAGGGGGCAGGGCTGGAAACACCATATATTTT
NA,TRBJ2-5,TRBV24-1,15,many,CATSDARRNQETQYF,TGTGCCACCAGTGATGCGCGGAGGAATCAAGAGACCCAGTACTTC
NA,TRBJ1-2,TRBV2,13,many,CASSEGEGYGYTF,TGTGCCAGCAGTGAGGGGGAAGGCTATGGCTACACCTTC
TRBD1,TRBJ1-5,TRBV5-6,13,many,CASSGQGNQPQHF,TGTGCCAGCAGCGGACAGGGGAATCAGCCCCAGCATTTT
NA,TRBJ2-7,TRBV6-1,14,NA,CASHGQPATDEQYF,TGTGCCAGCCACGGGCAGCCAGCAACCGACGAGCAGTACTTC
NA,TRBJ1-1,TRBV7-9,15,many,CASSLELTVNTEAFF,TGTGCCAGCAGCTTAGAGCTGACGGTGAACACTGAAGCTTTCTTT
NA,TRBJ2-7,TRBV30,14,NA,CAWSVQAPSYEQYF,TGTGCCTGGAGTGTACAGGCACCCTCCTACGAGCAGTACTTC
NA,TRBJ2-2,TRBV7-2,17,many,CASSLPGPPYGTGELFF,TGTGCCAGCAGCTTGCCGGGACCGCCTTACGGCACCGGGGAGCTGTTTTTT
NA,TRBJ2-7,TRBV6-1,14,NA,CASRQTFTTYEQYF,TGTGCCAGCAGACAGACATTTACCACCTACGAGCAGTACTTC
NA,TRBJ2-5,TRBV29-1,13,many,CSVVAGIGETQYF,TGCAGCGTTGTAGCAGGGATAGGAGAGACCCAGTACTTC
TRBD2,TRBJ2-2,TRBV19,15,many,CASSTTSGWGGELFF,TGTGCCAGTAGTACAACTAGCGGTTGGGGCGGGGAGCTGTTTTTT
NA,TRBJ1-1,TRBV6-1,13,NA,CASSDGVSTEAFF,TGTGCCAGCAGTGACGGGGTGTCCACTGAAGCTTTCTTT
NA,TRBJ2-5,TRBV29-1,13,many,CSVVFRAGETQYF,TGCAGCGTTGTATTCAGGGCCGGAGAGACCCAGTACTTC
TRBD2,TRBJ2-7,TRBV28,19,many,CASSPPRGLAGGGTYEQYF,TGTGCCAGCAGCCCACCCCGGGGACTAGCGGGAGGGGGGACCTACGAGCAGTACTTC